This entry lists 10 T cell receptor beta chains sequenced from one sample in a study of blood T cell repertoires in COVID-19. The method was immunoSEQ multiplex PCR; TCRdb's version includes in-frame clones alone and lacks a portion of them. The table includes 250,000 to 350,000 clones, approximately 83% detected once. What was sequenced was PBMCs or T cells enriched from blood (not recorded which). These receptor sequences come from a woman younger than 45 who had recovered from COVID-19.

The gene calls are TRBV11-3 and TRBJ1-3; D is unresolved. The CDR3 loop spans 13 amino acids. Deletions cut 2 bases from V and 8 bases from J, with 10 bases between. The germline gives CDR1 SGHNT, CDR2 YENEEA. DNA of the CDR3: TGTGCCAGCAGCTTAAACCAAGCGGACACCATATATTTT. Encoded protein: CASSLNQADTIYF. Variable domain in full (rest from reference TRBV11-3 and TRBJ1-3): EAGVVQSPRYKIIEKKQPVAFWCNPISGHNTLYWYLQNLGQGPELLIRYENEEAVDDSQLPKDRFSAERLKGVDSTLKIQPAELGDSAVYLCASSLNQADTIYFGEGSWLTVV.

The rearrangement joins TRBV6-5 to TRBJ1-4, with D possibly being TRBD1 (6 bases). Germline CDR1 MNHEY, CDR2 SVGAGI. The V and J ends lost 6 bases and 8 bases respectively, with 16 bases between them. CDR3 length: 14 residues. CDR3 protein: CASRIGGEPEKLFF. CDR3 DNA sequence: TGTGCCAGCAGGATAGGGGGGGAACCCGAAAAACTGTTTTTT.

The chain combines TRBV6-5 with TRBJ1-1; D might be TRBD1 (5 bases). This CDR3 comprises 13 residues. With 6 bases removed from V and 1 base from J, the gap between germline ends came to 9 bases. CDR1 is MNHEY, CDR2 SVGAGI, per germline. The CDR3 reads CASSAGGNTEAFF. The CDR3 region has the DNA TGTGCCAGCAGCGCCGGGGGGAACACTGAAGCTTTCTTT.

This clone was detected only a few times. Other DNA variants within this sample encode the same CDR3. The chain uses TRBV6-5 and TRBJ2-3; TRBD2 agrees at 10 bases. Germline CDR1 reads MNHEY; CDR2 reads SVGAGI. The CDR3 loop spans 16 amino acids. V dropped 0 bases and J dropped 1; count of bases not matched to a gene: 1. The CDR3 nucleotides are TGTGCCAGCAGTTACTCCGGGACTAGCGGCACAGATACGCAGTATTTT. Protein: CASSYSGTSGTDTQYF.

The V call is TRBV5-1, the J call TRBJ1-4; 9 bases fit TRBD1. The V and J ends lost 4 bases and 7 bases, in that order; junction bases with no gene match: 8. Looked up from germline, CDR1 is SGHRS and CDR2 is YFSETQ. This CDR3 region has 15 residues. The CDR3 sequence: CASSDADRGSEKLFF. The DNA for the CDR3 is TGCGCCAGCAGCGATGCTGACAGGGGGAGTGAAAAACTGTTTTTT.

CDR3 loop: CATSNPVSNTGELFF. CDR3 nucleotide sequence: TGTGCCACCAGTAATCCAGTTTCGAACACCGGGGAGCTGTTTTTT. V usage is TRBV24-1 and J usage is TRBJ2-2; D is unclear. Trimming removed 6 bases from V and 0 bases from J, with 10 bases in between. CDR1 is KGHDR and CDR2 is SFDVKD in the germline V gene. This CDR3 comprises 15 residues.

V gene TRBV19 combines with J gene TRBJ1-5; possibly TRBD1 for D (6 bases). CDR1 and CDR2 from the germline V gene are LNHDA and SQIVND (reference sequence). This CDR3 contains 13 residues. V was pared by 3 bases and J by 5 bases, with 8 bases between. The CDR3 sequence is CASSIHRDQPQHF. For the CDR3, the DNA is TGTGCCAGTAGTATCCACAGGGATCAGCCCCAGCATTTT.

The V and J genes are TRBV2 and TRBJ1-2; TRBD1 agrees at 8 bases. In germline, CDR1 is SNHLY, CDR2 FYNNEI. This CDR3 is built from 15 residues. V dropped 6 bases and J dropped 0; count of bases not matched to a gene: 6. CDR3 in DNA: TGTGCCAGCAGATACAGGGGGTCACCTAACTATGGCTACACCTTC. Translating gives CASRYRGSPNYGYTF.

The chain employs TRBV3-1 (or the pseudogene TRBV3-2) and TRBJ2-2, with 10 bases fitting TRBD2. Germline CDR1 LGHDT, CDR2 YNNKEL (reference sequence). CDR3 length equals 16 residues. V lost 3 bases to trimming and J lost 6 bases; unmatched junction nucleotides: 7. CDR3 sequence reads: CASSQVLLAGSGELFF. In DNA, the CDR3 is TGTGCCAGCAGCCAGGTTCTACTAGCGGGGTCCGGGGAGCTGTTTTTT.

This rearrangement joins TRBV7-8 to TRBJ2-3, with 7 bases matching TRBD2. V trimming: 3 bases; J trimming: 3 bases; junction bases outside the gene matches: 6. This CDR3 region has 15 residues. Per germline, CDR1 SGHVS and CDR2 FQNEAQ. The CDR3 coding sequence is TGTGCCAGCAGCTTTGGCACCGGGGGGACAGATACGCAGTATTTT. Its translation: CASSFGTGGTDTQYF.